The rows below give T cell receptor beta chains drawn from one sample of a study of blood T cells in healthy people across ages. Each CDR3 protein gets one entry after TCRdb re-called the 5' RACE reads with MiXCR. Here the sample spans some 790,000 distinct CDR3 sequences, less than 35% being singletons. The specimen was blood. These receptor sequences come from a woman older than 75 in good health. CDR3s include the opening cysteine and the closing phenylalanine or tryptophan.

TRBV6-2/TRBV6-3,TRBJ2-3,CASSPFGGYTDTQYF
TRBV6-5,TRBJ2-5,CASSYRRGGETQYF
TRBV14,TRBJ1-4,CASSQTGGVERFF
TRBV2,-,CTGREQPVYEQYF
TRBV5-1,TRBJ2-7,CASSLAPGTDSYEQYF
TRBV19,TRBJ2-5,CASARTSGHETRYF
TRBV7-9,TRBJ1-6,CASSLSGGRGSPLHF
TRBV9,TRBJ1-2,CACSAFRGVYGYTF
TRBV20-1,TRBJ2-3,CSAGLSTDTQYF
TRBV7-2,TRBJ2-1,CASSLGRFEQFF
TRBV24-1,TRBJ2-3,CATSDGGRGTDTQYF
TRBV6-1,TRBJ2-5,CASSGANTQETQYF
TRBV6-2/TRBV6-3,TRBJ2-1,CASSKLAGRSYNEQFF
TRBV12-3/TRBV12-4,TRBJ2-1,CASSPRSWEQFF
TRBV12-3/TRBV12-4,TRBJ1-2,CASSLWDGYTF
TRBV27,TRBJ1-2,CAGSTKGGRDYGYTF
TRBV3-1,TRBJ2-1,CAGSQRKNLAGYRGQFF
TRBV5-6,TRBJ2-4,CASSFGTRGSRIQYF
TRBV15,TRBJ1-2,CATSRDSGEGGGYTF
TRBV7-9,TRBJ2-3,CASSVRDSGTDTQYF
TRBV6-7,TRBJ2-2,CASSPRDPITGELFF
TRBV5-1,TRBJ2-5,CASSNAGTSGQETQYF
TRBV9,TRBJ1-2,CASSVAPLAANYGYTF
TRBV7-2,TRBJ2-5,CASSLSRTGGETQYF
TRBV5-1,TRBJ2-5,CASSSGQGANVQETQYF
TRBV20-1,TRBJ1-5,CSAWTVSNQPQHF
TRBV7-9,TRBJ1-4,CASSVGTDYEKLFF
TRBV14,TRBJ2-1,CASSLGRGLSNEQFF
TRBV29-1,-,CSVEPTGNREQYF
TRBV12-3/TRBV12-4,TRBJ2-1,CASTPGWNEQFF
TRBV2,TRBJ2-7,CASRKGSGAIEQYF
TRBV7-9,TRBJ1-2,CASSSEGGIGYTF
TRBV20-1,TRBJ2-1,CSARDGQAPQGEQFF
TRBV20-1,TRBJ2-7,CSAPVAGGSQRYEQYF
TRBV4-3,TRBJ1-2,CASSQEEGGSYGYTF
TRBV3-1,TRBJ2-1,CASSRPYGGGNEQFF
TRBV20-1,TRBJ1-2,CSVQDWTNYGYTF
TRBV7-2,TRBJ2-5,CASTLGGVGRETQYF
TRBV18,TRBJ2-3,CASSPRRTSGDSTDTQYF
TRBV29-1,TRBJ2-7,CSVESAGSYEQYF
TRBV20-1,TRBJ2-5,CSAPSAGETQYF
TRBV28,TRBJ2-5,CASSPRGRVKETQYF
TRBV10-2,TRBJ2-1,CASREQGTANEQFF
TRBV4-3,TRBJ1-4,CASGGQPGEKLFF
TRBV3-1,TRBJ2-5,CASSPLAGASQETQYF
TRBV30,TRBJ2-7,CAWRRQGSHEQYF
TRBV11-2,TRBJ2-7,CASSLDQTSYEQYF
TRBV6-2/TRBV6-3,TRBJ2-1,CASRRDRVGGEQFF
TRBV7-2,TRBJ2-1,CASSFRSSSYNEQFF